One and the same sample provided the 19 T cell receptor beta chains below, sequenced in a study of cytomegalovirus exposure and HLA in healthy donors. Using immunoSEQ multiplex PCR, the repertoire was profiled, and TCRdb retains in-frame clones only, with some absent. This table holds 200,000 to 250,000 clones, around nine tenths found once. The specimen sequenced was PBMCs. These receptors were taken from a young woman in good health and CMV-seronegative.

Here the CDR3 reads CASSQVAFLGAAGLFTQYF. The CDR3 DNA reads as TGCGCCAGCAGCCAAGTAGCCTTTTTGGGGGCCGCCGGGTTGTTCACGCAGTATTTT. This chain connects TRBV4-1 to TRBJ2-3; D possibly corresponds to TRBD1 (6 bases). V dropped 1 base and J dropped 9 bases, with 29 bases sitting between them. The length of the CDR3 is 19 residues. In germline, CDR1 is MGHRA, CDR2 YSYEKL.

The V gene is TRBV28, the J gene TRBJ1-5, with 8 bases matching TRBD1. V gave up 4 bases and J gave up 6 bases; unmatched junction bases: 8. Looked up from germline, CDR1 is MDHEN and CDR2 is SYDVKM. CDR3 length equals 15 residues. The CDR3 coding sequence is TGTGCCAGCAGTTGGGACAGGATCGCATTTCAGCCCCAGCATTTT. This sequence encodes CASSWDRIAFQPQHF.

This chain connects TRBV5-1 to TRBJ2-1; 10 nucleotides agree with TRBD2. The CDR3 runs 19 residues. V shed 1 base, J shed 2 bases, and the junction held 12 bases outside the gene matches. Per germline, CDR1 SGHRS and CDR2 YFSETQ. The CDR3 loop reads CASSLRGPAGGLPYNEQFF. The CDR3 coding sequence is TGCGCCAGCAGCTTGCGGGGTCCAGCGGGAGGGCTCCCCTACAATGAGCAGTTCTTC.

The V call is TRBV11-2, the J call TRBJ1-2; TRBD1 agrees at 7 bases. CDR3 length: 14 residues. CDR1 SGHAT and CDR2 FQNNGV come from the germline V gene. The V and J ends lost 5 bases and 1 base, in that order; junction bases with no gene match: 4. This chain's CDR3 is CASSMDRLNYGYTF. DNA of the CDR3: TGTGCCAGCAGCATGGACAGGCTTAACTATGGCTACACCTTC.

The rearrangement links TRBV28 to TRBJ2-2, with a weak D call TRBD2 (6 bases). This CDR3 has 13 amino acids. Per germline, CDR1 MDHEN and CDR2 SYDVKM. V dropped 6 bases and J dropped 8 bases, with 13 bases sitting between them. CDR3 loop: CASSSGTSGELFF. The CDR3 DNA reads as TGTGCCAGCAGCTCCGGGACTTCGGGGGAGCTGTTTTTT.

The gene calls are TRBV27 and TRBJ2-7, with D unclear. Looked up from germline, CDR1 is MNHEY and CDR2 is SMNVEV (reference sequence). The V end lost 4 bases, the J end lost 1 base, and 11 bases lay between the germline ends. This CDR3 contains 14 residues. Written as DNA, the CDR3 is TGTGCCAGCAGTTCAATGATACTATCCTACGAGCAGTACTTC. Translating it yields CASSSMILSYEQYF.

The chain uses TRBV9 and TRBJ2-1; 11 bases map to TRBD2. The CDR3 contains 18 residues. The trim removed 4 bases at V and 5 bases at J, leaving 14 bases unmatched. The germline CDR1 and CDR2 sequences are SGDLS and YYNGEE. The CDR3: CASSPRELAGEQDNEQFF. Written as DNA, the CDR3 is TGTGCCAGCAGCCCAAGGGAACTAGCGGGAGAGCAAGACAATGAGCAGTTCTTC.

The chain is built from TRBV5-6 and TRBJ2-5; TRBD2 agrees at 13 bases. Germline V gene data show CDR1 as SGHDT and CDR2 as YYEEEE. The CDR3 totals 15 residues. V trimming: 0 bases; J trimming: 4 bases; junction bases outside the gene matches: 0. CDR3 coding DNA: TGTGCCAGCAGCTTGGGGACTAGCGGGAGAGAGACCCAGTACTTC. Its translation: CASSLGTSGRETQYF.

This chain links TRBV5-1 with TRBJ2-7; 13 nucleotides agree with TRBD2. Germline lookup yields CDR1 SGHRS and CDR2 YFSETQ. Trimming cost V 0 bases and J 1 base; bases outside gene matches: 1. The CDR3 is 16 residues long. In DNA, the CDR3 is TGCGCCAGCAGCTTGGGACTAGCGGGAGGTTCCTACGAGCAGTACTTC. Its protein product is CASSLGLAGGSYEQYF.

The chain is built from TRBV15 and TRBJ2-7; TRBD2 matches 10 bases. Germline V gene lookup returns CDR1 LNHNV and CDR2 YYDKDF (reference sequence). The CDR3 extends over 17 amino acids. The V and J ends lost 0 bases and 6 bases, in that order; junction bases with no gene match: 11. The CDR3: CATSRDLSSGRLSEQYF. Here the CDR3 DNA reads TGTGCCACCAGCAGAGATCTGTCTAGCGGGAGATTGAGCGAGCAGTACTTC.

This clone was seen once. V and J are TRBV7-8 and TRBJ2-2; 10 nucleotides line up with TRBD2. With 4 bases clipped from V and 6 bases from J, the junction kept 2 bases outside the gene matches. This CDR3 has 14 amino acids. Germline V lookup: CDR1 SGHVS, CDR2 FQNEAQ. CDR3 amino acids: CASSWSGRAGELFF. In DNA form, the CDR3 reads TGTGCCAGCAGCTGGAGCGGGAGGGCCGGGGAGCTGTTTTTT. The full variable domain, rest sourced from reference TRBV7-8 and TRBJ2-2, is GAGVSQSPRYKVAKRGQDVALRCDPISGHVSLFWYQQALGQGPEFLTYFQNEAQLDKSGLPSDRFFAERPEGSVSTLKIQRTQQEDSAVYLCASSWSGRAGELFFGEGSRLTVL.

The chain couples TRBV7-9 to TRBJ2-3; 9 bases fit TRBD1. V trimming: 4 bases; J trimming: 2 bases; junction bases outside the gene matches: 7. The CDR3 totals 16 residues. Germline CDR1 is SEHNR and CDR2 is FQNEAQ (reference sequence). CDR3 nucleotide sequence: TGTGCCAGCAGCTCTGGGACAGGGAGGTCCACAGATACGCAGTATTTT. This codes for CASSSGTGRSTDTQYF.

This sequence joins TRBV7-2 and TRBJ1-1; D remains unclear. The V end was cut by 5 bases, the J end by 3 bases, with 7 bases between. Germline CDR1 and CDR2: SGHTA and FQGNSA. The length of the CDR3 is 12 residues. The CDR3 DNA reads TGTGCCAGCAGCCACGGGGACACTGAAGCTTTCTTT. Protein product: CASSHGDTEAFF.

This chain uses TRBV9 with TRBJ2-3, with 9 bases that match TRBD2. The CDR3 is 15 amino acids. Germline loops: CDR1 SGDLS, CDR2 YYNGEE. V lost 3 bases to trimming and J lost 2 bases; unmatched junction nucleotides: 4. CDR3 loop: CASSGGRESTDTQYF. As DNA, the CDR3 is TGTGCCAGCAGCGGCGGGAGGGAGTCCACAGATACGCAGTATTTT.

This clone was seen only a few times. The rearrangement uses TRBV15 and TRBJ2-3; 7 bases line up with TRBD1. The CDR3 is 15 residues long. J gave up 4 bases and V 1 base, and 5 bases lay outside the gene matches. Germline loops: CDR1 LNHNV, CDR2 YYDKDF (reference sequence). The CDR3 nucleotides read TGTGCCACCAGCAGAGCATCTACAGGGGCAGATACGCAGTATTTT. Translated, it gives CATSRASTGADTQYF.

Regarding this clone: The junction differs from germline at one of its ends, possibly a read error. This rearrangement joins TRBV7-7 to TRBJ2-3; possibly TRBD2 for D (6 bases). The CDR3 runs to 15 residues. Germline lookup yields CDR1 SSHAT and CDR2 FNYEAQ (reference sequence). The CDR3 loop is CASSLGGRGTDTQYF. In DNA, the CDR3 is TGTGCTAGCAGCCTTGGGGGACGGGGGACAGATACGCAGTATTTT. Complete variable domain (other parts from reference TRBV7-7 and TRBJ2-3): GAGVSQSPRYKVTKRGQDVTLRCDPISSHATLYWYQQALGQGPEFLTYFNYEAQPDKSGLPSDRFSAERPEGSISTLTIQRTEQRDSAMYRCASSLGGRGTDTQYFGPGTRLTVL.

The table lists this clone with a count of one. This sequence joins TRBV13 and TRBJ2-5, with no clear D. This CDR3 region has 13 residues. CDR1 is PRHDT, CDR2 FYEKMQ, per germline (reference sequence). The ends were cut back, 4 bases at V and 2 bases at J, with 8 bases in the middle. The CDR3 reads CASSSSRQETQYF. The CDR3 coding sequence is TGTGCCAGCAGCTCCTCGAGGCAAGAGACCCAGTACTTC.

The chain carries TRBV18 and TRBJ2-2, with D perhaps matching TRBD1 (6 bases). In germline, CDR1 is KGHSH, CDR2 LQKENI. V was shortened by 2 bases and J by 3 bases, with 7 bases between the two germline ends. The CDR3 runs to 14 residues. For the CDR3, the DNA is TGTGCCAGCTCACCAGGGACATACACCGGGGAGCTGTTTTTT. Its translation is CASSPGTYTGELFF.

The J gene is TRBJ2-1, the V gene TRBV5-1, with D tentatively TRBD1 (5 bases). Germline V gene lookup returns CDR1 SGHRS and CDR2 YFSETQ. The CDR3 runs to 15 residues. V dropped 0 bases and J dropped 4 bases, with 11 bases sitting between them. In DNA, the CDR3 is TGCGCCAGCAGCTTGGAGGGGATGGGGTACAATGAGCAGTTCTTC. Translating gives CASSLEGMGYNEQFF.